This record looks at one TCR beta chain sequence and its context. This entry belongs to a study of cytomegalovirus exposure and HLA in healthy donors. Each donor was healthy, and each was a bone marrow donor. The CDR3 has 15 amino acids. Per germline, CDR1 SGHNT and CDR2 YYREEE (reference sequence). The primer mix had 60 Vbeta and 13 Jbeta primers. This table comes from immunoSEQ multiplex PCR, and its TCRdb copy is limited to in-frame clones, with some not included. The table records about 72,000 clones, around 82% of them present only once. The TCR comes from a middle-aged man in good health and CMV-seronegative. The sequenced sample consisted of PBMCs. The rearrangement links TRBV5-4 to TRBJ2-5; 8 bases match TRBD1. Matching the DNA end better, TRBJ2-7 makes the J call doubtful. The CDR3 region is CASSLNGQGAREQYF. The CDR3 DNA follows: TGTGCCAGCAGCCTGAATGGGCAGGGGGCACGCGAGCAGTACTTC.